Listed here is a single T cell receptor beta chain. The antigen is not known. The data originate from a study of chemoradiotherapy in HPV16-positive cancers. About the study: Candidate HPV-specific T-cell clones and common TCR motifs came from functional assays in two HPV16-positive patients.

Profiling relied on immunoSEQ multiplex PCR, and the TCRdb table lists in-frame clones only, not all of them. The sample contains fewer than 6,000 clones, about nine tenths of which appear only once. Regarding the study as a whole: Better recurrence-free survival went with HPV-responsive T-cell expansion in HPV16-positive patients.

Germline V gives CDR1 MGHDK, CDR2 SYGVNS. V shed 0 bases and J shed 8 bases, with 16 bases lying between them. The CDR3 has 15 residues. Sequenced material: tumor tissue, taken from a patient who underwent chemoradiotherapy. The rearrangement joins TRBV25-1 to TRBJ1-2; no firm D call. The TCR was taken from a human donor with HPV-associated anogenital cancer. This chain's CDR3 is CASSEYLGRGGGYTF. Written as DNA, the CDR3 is TGTGCCAGCAGTGAATATTTGGGAAGAGGAGGCGGCTACACCTTC.